This paragraph covers one TCR beta chain sequence. This entry comes from a study of blood T cell repertoires in COVID-19. On the study more broadly: Sources were T cells, B-cell-depleted T cells, or PBMCs; the material itself was cDNA or gDNA.

In the study's own analysis: Amplification from reference gene primers served as the basis for estimated nucleated cell counts. Repertoires were generated with immunoSEQ multiplex PCR, while TCRdb's copy carries only in-frame clones and drops some. The DNA was the basis for D and trimming; V, J and clone size are from that table. The sample has 350,000 to 450,000 clones, around nine tenths seen once. The sequence was collected from a woman between 40 and 55 years old with COVID-19, enrolled during active disease. Sequenced: peripheral blood.

CDR3 amino acids: CATDELAGDHYEQYF. The CDR3 coding sequence is TGTGCCACCGACGAGCTAGCGGGGGACCACTACGAGCAGTACTTC. The rearrangement joins TRBV10-3 to TRBJ2-7, with 10 positions matching TRBD2. Germline trimming cut 10 bases from V and 3 bases from J; bases unmatched to any gene: 12. This CDR3 contains 15 residues. Germline V gives CDR1 ENHRY, CDR2 SYGVKD.